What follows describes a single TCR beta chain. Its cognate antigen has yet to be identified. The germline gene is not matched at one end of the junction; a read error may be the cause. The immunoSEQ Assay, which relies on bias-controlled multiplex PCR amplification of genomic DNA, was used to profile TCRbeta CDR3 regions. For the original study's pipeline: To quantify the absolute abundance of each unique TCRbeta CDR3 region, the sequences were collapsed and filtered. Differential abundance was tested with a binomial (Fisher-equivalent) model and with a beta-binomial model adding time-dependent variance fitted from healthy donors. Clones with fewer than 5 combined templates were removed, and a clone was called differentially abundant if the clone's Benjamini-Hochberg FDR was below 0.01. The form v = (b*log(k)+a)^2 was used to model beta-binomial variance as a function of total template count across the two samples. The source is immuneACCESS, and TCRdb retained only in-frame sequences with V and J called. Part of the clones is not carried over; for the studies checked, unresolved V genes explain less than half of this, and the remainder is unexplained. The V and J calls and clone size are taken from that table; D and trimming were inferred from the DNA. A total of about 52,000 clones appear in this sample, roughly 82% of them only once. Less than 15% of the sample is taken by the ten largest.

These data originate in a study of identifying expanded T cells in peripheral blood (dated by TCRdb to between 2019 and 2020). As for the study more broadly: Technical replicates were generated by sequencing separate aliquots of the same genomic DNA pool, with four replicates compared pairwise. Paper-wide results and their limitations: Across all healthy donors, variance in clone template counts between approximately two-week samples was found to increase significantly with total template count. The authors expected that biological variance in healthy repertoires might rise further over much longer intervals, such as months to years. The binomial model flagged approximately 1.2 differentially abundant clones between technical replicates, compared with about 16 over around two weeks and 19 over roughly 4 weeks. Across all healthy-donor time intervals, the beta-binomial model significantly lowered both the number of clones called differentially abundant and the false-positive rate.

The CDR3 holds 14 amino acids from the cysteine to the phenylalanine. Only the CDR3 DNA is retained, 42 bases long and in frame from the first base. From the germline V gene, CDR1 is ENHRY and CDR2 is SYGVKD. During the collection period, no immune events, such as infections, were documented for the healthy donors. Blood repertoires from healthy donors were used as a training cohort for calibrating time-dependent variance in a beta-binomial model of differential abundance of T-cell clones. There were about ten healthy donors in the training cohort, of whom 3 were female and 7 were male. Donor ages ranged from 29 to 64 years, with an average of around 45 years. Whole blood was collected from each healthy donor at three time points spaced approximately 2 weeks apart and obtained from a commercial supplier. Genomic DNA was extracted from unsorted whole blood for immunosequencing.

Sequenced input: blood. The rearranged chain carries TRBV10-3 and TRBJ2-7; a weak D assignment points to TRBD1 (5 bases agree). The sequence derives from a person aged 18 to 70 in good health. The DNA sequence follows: TGTGCCACCAGTCACCCCGACAGACCCTACGAGCAGTACTTC. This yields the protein CATSHPDRPYEQYF.